A single sample gave rise to the 6 T cell receptor beta chains below, sequenced in a study of blood T cell repertoires in COVID-19 (dated by TCRdb to the early 2020s). The method was the immunoSEQ multiplex PCR assay. This is the immuneACCESS table as TCRdb keeps it, with only in-frame sequences that have V and J called. A part of the clones is gone; compared with another copy, unresolved V genes explain less than half, and the rest is unexplained. Across this sample there are under 130,000 clones, with 89% seen only once. Approximately 3.5% of the sample rests with the top ten. The specimen was peripheral blood. The source is a woman aged 60-75 years with acute or convalescent COVID-19.

The chain joins TRBV18 to TRBJ1-4; 8 bases match TRBD1. From germline, CDR1 is KGHSH and CDR2 LQKENI. The V and J ends lost 3 bases and 6 bases, in that order; junction bases with no gene match: 6. This CDR3 comprises 15 residues. CDR3 in amino acids: CASSPLGQGDEKLFF. In DNA, the CDR3 is TGTGCCAGCTCACCGCTCGGACAGGGTGATGAAAAACTGTTTTTT.

This clone is medium-sized in the sample. The chain carries TRBV19 and TRBJ1-5; D might be TRBD1 (6 bases). CDR3 size: 16 residues. V was pared by 7 bases and J by 0 bases, with 16 bases between. Germline CDR1 reads LNHDA; CDR2 reads SQIVND (reference sequence). CDR3 DNA: TGTGCCAGTAAGGACAGTGGGACGAATAGCAATCAGCCCCAGCATTTT. Its translation: CASKDSGTNSNQPQHF.

The rearrangement joins TRBV5-5 to TRBJ2-5; TRBD2 aligns across 12 bases. Per the germline V gene, CDR1 is SGHKS and CDR2 is YYEKEE (reference sequence). Losses at the gene ends were 5 bases for V and 2 bases for J; bases not matched to a gene: 4. This CDR3 comprises 15 residues. The CDR3 region is CASRSLAGGQETQYF. In DNA, the CDR3 is TGTGCCAGCAGATCCCTAGCGGGAGGGCAAGAGACCCAGTACTTC.

The rearrangement links TRBV7-9 to TRBJ2-1; D is unclear. CDR1 is SEHNR, CDR2 FQNEAQ, per germline (reference sequence). V lost 2 bases to trimming and J lost 7 bases, with 6 bases between them. The CDR3 has 12 residues. The CDR3 protein is CASSLNRNEQFF. CDR3 in DNA: TGTGCCAGCAGCTTAAACCGGAATGAGCAGTTCTTC. Looking up the rest from reference TRBV7-9 and TRBJ2-1 gives the full variable domain: DTGVSQNPRHKITKRGQNVTFRCDPISEHNRLYWYRQTLGQGPEFLTYFQNEAQLEKSRLLSDRFSAERPKGSFSTLEIQRTEQGDSAMYLCASSLNRNEQFFGPGTRLTVL.

In regard to this clone: The identical CDR3 is also encoded by other nucleotide sequences in the sample. The CDR3 DNA reads as TGCGCCAGCAGCTCCGGACAGGGAGTCACTGAAGCTTTCTTT. Amino acid sequence: CASSSGQGVTEAFF. V is TRBV5-1 and J is TRBJ1-1; 8 bases agree with TRBD1. The germline V gene encodes CDR1 SGHRS and CDR2 YFSETQ. The CDR3 length is 14 residues. V lost 3 bases, J lost 4 bases, and 5 bases stayed unmatched.

V is TRBV5-1 and J is TRBJ2-7, with 14 positions matching TRBD2. V lost 0 bases and J lost 4; bases outside the gene matches: 6. The CDR3 is 17 amino acids. Germline CDR1 reads SGHRS; CDR2 reads YFSETQ. CDR3 coding DNA: TGCGCCAGCAGCTTGGCCGTGGGACTAGCGGGAGTTTACGAGCAGTACTTC. This codes for CASSLAVGLAGVYEQYF. Filled out from reference TRBV5-1 and TRBJ2-7, the complete variable domain reads KAGVTQTPRYLIKTRGQQVTLSCSPISGHRSVSWYQQTPGQGLQFLFEYFSETQRNKGNFPGRFSGRQFSNSRSEMNVSTLELGDSALYLCASSLAVGLAGVYEQYFGPGTRLTVT.